The 10 T cell receptor beta chains below all came from one sample that was sequenced in a study of vaccination effects on CD4 cells after COVID-19. No antigen is known for these receptors. Expansion of antigen-specific CD4+ T cells with viral peptide pools was carried out by the ViraFEST assay before sequencing. Culture proceeded for 10 days, and CD4+ T cells were then isolated. All study participants received two doses of BNT162b2 or mRNA-1273 vaccine. Method: immunoSEQ multiplex PCR; TCRdb's copy keeps in-frame clones and lacks some. The repertoire holds roughly 41,000 clones, with 65% to 75% as singletons. The input for sequencing was CD4+ T cells from PBMCs cultured with HCoV-OC43 spike peptides, taken after COVID-19 vaccination. Stated subset: HCoV-OC43 spike overlapping peptide pool stimulation. These receptor sequences come from a human donor who received a COVID-19 vaccine.

This chain's CDR3 is CASSQVAETQYF. CDR3 nucleotides: TGTGCCAGCAGCCAAGTGGCGGAGACCCAGTACTTC. V gene TRBV3-1 (or the pseudogene TRBV3-2) combines with J gene TRBJ2-5; no clear D. Trimming cost V 1 base and J 5 bases, with 5 bases left between them. This CDR3 is 12 amino acids long. Germline CDR1 LGHDT, CDR2 YNNKEL (reference sequence).

This clone was counted between two and nine times. The V and J genes are TRBV10-1 and TRBJ2-7; 8 bases are a match to TRBD1. Trimming removed 6 bases from V and 4 bases from J; junction bases left unmatched: 2. Germline CDR1 is WNHNN and CDR2 is SYGVQD (reference sequence). This CDR3 has 12 amino acids. CDR3 sequence: CASRGQGYEQYF. CDR3 sequence (DNA): TGCGCCAGCAGAGGACAGGGATACGAGCAGTACTTC.

This chain connects TRBV3-1 (or the pseudogene TRBV3-2) to TRBJ2-1; TRBD2 aligns across 13 bases. CDR1 and CDR2 (germline): LGHDT, YNNKEL (reference sequence). The V segment lost 3 bases and the J segment 11 bases; nucleotides outside the gene matches: 10. The CDR3 covers 16 residues. The CDR3: CASSQVAGTSGKQQFF. For the CDR3, the DNA is TGTGCCAGCAGCCAGGTTGCCGGGACTAGCGGGAAACAGCAGTTCTTC.

This chain uses TRBV5-6 with TRBJ1-2; D uncertain. V was pared by 0 bases and J by 5 bases, with 5 bases between. Germline CDR1 is SGHDT and CDR2 is YYEEEE. The CDR3 consists of 12 residues. The CDR3 protein is CASSLGAYGYTF. The DNA for the CDR3 is TGTGCCAGCAGCTTGGGTGCTTATGGCTACACCTTC.

The J gene is TRBJ2-5, the V gene TRBV7-2, with 12 bases identical to TRBD2. CDR3 length equals 17 residues. CDR1 is SGHTA, CDR2 FQGNSA, per germline. J lost 3 bases, V lost 5 bases, and 10 bases had no gene match. The CDR3 reads CASSTSRTSGVKETQYF. In nucleotides, the CDR3 is TGTGCCAGCAGCACATCCCGGACTAGCGGGGTAAAAGAGACCCAGTACTTC.

This chain links TRBV7-2 with TRBJ1-4; TRBD1 is a possible D gene (5 bases). Germline V lookup: CDR1 SGHTA, CDR2 FQGNSA. The CDR3 runs to 14 residues. V dropped 3 bases and J dropped 7 bases, with 12 bases sitting between them. CDR3 coding DNA: TGTGCCAGCAGCTTGGGGGACCCTAGTGAAAAACTGTTTTTT. Its protein product is CASSLGDPSEKLFF.

V usage is TRBV7-9 and J usage is TRBJ2-6; TRBD1 aligns across 7 bases. Germline CDR1 reads SEHNR; CDR2 reads FQNEAQ (reference sequence). Germline trimming cut 4 bases from V and 0 bases from J; bases unmatched to any gene: 9. The CDR3 totals 18 residues. CDR3 in amino acids: CASSSRPGQSSGANVLTF. In nucleotides, the CDR3 is TGTGCCAGCAGCTCCAGGCCGGGACAGAGCTCTGGGGCCAACGTCCTGACTTTC.

The rearrangement links TRBV2 to TRBJ1-5; D might be TRBD1 (6 bases). CDR3 size: 17 residues. CDR1 is SNHLY, CDR2 FYNNEI, per germline. V shed 0 bases and J shed 0 bases, with 12 bases lying between them. Written as DNA, the CDR3 is TGTGCCAGCAGTGAAGCTGGAGGGGGGTATAGCAATCAGCCCCAGCATTTT. Translating gives CASSEAGGGYSNQPQHF.

J is TRBJ2-3 and V is TRBV5-6; D is unresolved. The germline V and J ends were trimmed by 2 bases and 4 bases, with 8 bases remaining between them. CDR3 length: 13 amino acids. The V gene's germline CDR1 is SGHDT and CDR2 YYEEEE. DNA for the CDR3: TGTGCCAGCAGCTTATGGATGTCAGATACGCAGTATTTT. Translation gives CASSLWMSDTQYF.

This chain uses TRBV5-6 with TRBJ1-2; unclear D gene. V dropped 0 bases and J dropped 4 bases, with 13 bases sitting between them. Looked up from germline, CDR1 is SGHDT and CDR2 is YYEEEE. The CDR3 sequence is 15 residues long. CDR3 sequence: CASSLVASQFYGYTF. CDR3 nucleotide sequence: TGTGCCAGCAGCTTGGTGGCCAGCCAATTCTATGGCTACACCTTC.